The T cell receptor beta chain described here comes from a study of blood T cell repertoires in COVID-19. CDR1 and CDR2 (germline): LNHDA, SQIVND (reference sequence). The CDR3 has 14 amino acids. The V segment lost 6 bases and the J segment 3 bases; nucleotides outside the gene matches: 5. As handled by the study authors: Amplification of reference gene primers was used by the study to estimate nucleated cell counts. Clones were sequenced by immunoSEQ multiplex PCR, and TCRdb holds only the in-frame ones, with some missing. Clonal size and the V and J genes are those of that table, whereas D and trimming came from the DNA. The table shows some 190,000 clones, with roughly 76% occurring only once.

Sequenced material: peripheral blood. The chain recombines TRBV19 with TRBJ1-5; 7 bases are shared with TRBD1. This sequence was found in a woman between 40 and 55 years old with COVID-19, enrolled during active disease. The chain's CDR3 is CASSSGQLNQPQHF. For the CDR3, the DNA is TGTGCCAGTAGCTCGGGACAGCTCAATCAGCCCCAGCATTTT. Filled out from reference TRBV19 and TRBJ1-5, the complete variable domain reads DGGITQSPKYLFRKEGQNVTLSCEQNLNHDAMYWYRQDPGQGLRLIYYSQIVNDFQKGDIAEGYSVSREKKESFPLTVTSAQKNPTAFYLCASSSGQLNQPQHFGDGTRLSIL.